This paragraph reports one T cell receptor (beta chain). Its target is not known. These data come from a study of cytomegalovirus exposure and HLA in healthy donors. General study findings and limits: CMV serostatus stood as the only immune exposure information on hand. The later analysis indicated that the majority of CMV-associated TCR beta chains appeared HLA-restricted.

There are 15 residues in the CDR3. Germline assignment: CDR1 LNHNV and CDR2 YYDKDF (reference sequence). Trimming removed 6 bases at V and 4 bases at J, with 15 bases between. Primers: 60 Vbeta forward and 13 Jbeta reverse. Data came from immunoSEQ multiplex PCR; TCRdb stores just in-frame clones and leaves some out. This table holds approximately 150,000 clones, roughly 71% found once. This chain links TRBV15 with TRBJ2-2; D is perhaps TRBD2 (5 bases). Sample: PBMCs. The TCR was taken from a male donor in good health and CMV-seropositive. The CDR3 DNA follows: TGTGCCACCAGGGAAGGAGGAGGCGGCACCGGGGAGCTGTTTTTT. Protein: CATREGGGGTGELFF.